These 30 T cell receptor beta chains originate from one sample sequenced in a study of early T cells in non-severe SARS-CoV-2 infection. Each CDR3 protein gets one entry after TCRdb re-called the 5' RACE reads with MiXCR. Of around 27,000 distinct CDR3 sequences in the sample, 8.5% to 10% were seen once. The sample taken for sequencing was whole blood. These TCRs come from an adult who was a healthcare worker with PCR-confirmed SARS-CoV-2 infection or an uninfected control (not recorded which).

The CDR3 sequence is CASARTSGYQTQYF. In DNA form, the CDR3 reads TGTGCCAGCGCTAGGACTAGCGGGTACCAGACCCAGTACTTC. This chain uses TRBV7-9 with TRBJ2-5; 11 nucleotides agree with TRBD2. With V trimmed by 8 bases and J by 6 bases, 8 bases remained unmatched. The CDR3 contains 14 residues. Germline values: CDR1 SEHNR, CDR2 FQNEAQ (reference sequence).

This clonotype was counted at least ten times. This rearrangement joins TRBV7-2 to TRBJ2-7; D gene uncertain. CDR3 length: 12 residues. The germline gives CDR1 SGHTA, CDR2 FQGNSA. The V end lost 5 bases, the J end lost 6 bases, and 11 bases lay between the germline ends. The chain's CDR3 is CASSHPATEQYF. In DNA form, the CDR3 reads TGTGCCAGCAGCCATCCCGCGACCGAGCAGTACTTC.

This clonotype appeared many times. The chain employs TRBV7-6 and TRBJ1-5; 8 bases are shared with TRBD1. Germline loops: CDR1 SGHVS, CDR2 FNYEAQ. V shed 1 base, J shed 0 bases, and the junction held 2 bases outside the gene matches. This CDR3 is 16 amino acids long. In DNA, the CDR3 is TGTGCCAGCAGCTTAGAACAGGGGGATAGCAATCAGCCCCAGCATTTT. Translated: CASSLEQGDSNQPQHF.

This clonotype was observed at least ten times. The chain links TRBV24-1 to TRBJ2-2; D unresolved. The length of the CDR3 is 16 residues. V was clipped by 0 bases and J by 3 bases, with 10 bases between them. CDR1 and CDR2 from the germline V gene are KGHDR and SFDVKD. The CDR3 is CATSDLRGLDTGELFF. CDR3 in DNA: TGTGCCACCAGTGATTTGCGTGGGTTGGACACCGGGGAGCTGTTTTTT.

The sample holds many counts of this clonotype. The CDR3 nucleotides are TGTGCCAGCAGTGAAAGAGGAGGTCGCAGCCCAGATACGCAGTATTTT. It codes for CASSERGGRSPDTQYF. V and J are TRBV6-1 and TRBJ2-3; D might be TRBD2 (5 bases). The V end lost 2 bases, the J end lost 4 bases, and 16 bases lay between the germline ends. There are 16 residues in the CDR3. CDR1 is MNHNS and CDR2 is SASEGT in the germline V gene.

The chain combines TRBV12-3 or TRBV12-4 with TRBJ2-3; 10 nucleotides agree with TRBD1. The CDR3 covers 17 residues. After removal of 6 bases from V and 4 bases from J, the junction contained 13 bases not matched to a gene. This chain's CDR3 is CASSETRQGAFADTQYF. The CDR3 DNA reads as TGTGCCAGCAGCGAAACCCGACAGGGGGCGTTTGCAGATACGCAGTATTTT.

CDR3 DNA: TGCGCCAGCAGCTTGGCGTTATGGTCTGAGCAGTACTTC. Its protein product is CASSLALWSEQYF. This chain connects TRBV5-1 to TRBJ2-7; D is unresolved. Germline lookup yields CDR1 SGHRS and CDR2 YFSETQ. CDR3 size: 13 residues. Between the trimmed V and J ends, which lost 0 bases and 7 bases, there was a span of 11 bases.

This clonotype was seen ten or more times. CDR3 sequence reads: CASSLTQENYGYTF. The DNA for the CDR3 is TGTGCCAGCAGCTTAACCCAGGAAAACTATGGCTACACCTTC. This chain connects TRBV13 to TRBJ1-2; D is unresolved. This CDR3 is 14 amino acids long. V was pared by 2 bases and J by 2 bases, with 9 bases between. In germline, CDR1 is PRHDT, CDR2 FYEKMQ (reference sequence).

The sample holds many counts of this clonotype. This rearrangement joins TRBV14 to TRBJ2-5; 7 nucleotides agree with TRBD2. This CDR3 spans 15 amino acids. J gave up 1 base and V 1 base, and 3 bases lay outside the gene matches. Germline lookup yields CDR1 SGHDN and CDR2 FVKESK. CDR3 nucleotides: TGTGCCAGCAGCCAAGGGGGGAGGGCCCAAGAGACCCAGTACTTC. Translated, it gives CASSQGGRAQETQYF. The variable domain in full, with the rest retrieved from reference TRBV14 and TRBJ2-5, is EAGVTQFPSHSVIEKGQTVTLRCDPISGHDNLYWYRRVMGKEIKFLLHFVKESKQDESGMPNNRFLAERTGGTYSTLKVQPAELEDSGVYFCASSQGGRAQETQYFGPGTRLLVL.

V and J are TRBV18 and TRBJ1-1, with D unresolved. The CDR3 has 13 residues. The germline V and J ends were trimmed by 4 bases and 4 bases, with 10 bases remaining between them. The germline CDR1 and CDR2 sequences are KGHSH and LQKENI. The CDR3 loop is CASSLKGGTEAFF. CDR3 DNA sequence: TGTGCCAGCTCACTTAAGGGAGGCACTGAAGCTTTCTTT. The full variable domain, with the rest looked up from reference TRBV18 and TRBJ1-1, is NAGVMQNPRHLVRRRGQEARLRCSPMKGHSHVYWYRQLPEEGLKFMVYLQKENIIDESGMPKERFSAEFPKEGPSILRIQQVVRGDSAAYFCASSLKGGTEAFFGQGTRLTVV.

There are many counts of this clonotype. The chain couples TRBV5-6 to TRBJ2-7; D is unclear. CDR1 is SGHDT, CDR2 YYEEEE, per germline. Trimming took off 4 bases at V and 4 bases at J, with 9 bases between the two ends. The length of the CDR3 is 12 residues. Here the CDR3 reads CASSAFGYEQYF. The DNA for the CDR3 is TGTGCCAGCAGCGCCTTTGGATACGAGCAGTACTTC.

The table lists this clonotype with many counts. The gene calls are TRBV21-1 and TRBJ2-3; the table gives TRBD1 as D, unverified against the DNA. TRBV21-1 corresponds to a pseudogene. The CDR3 is 17 residues long. The CDR3 coding sequence is TGTGCCAGCAGCCCAAGCCCGCAGGGCGGGTTCCCAGATACGCAGTATTTT. Encoded protein: CASSPSPQGGFPDTQYF.

This clonotype appeared many times. This sequence joins TRBV7-2 and TRBJ2-5; perhaps TRBD2 as D (5 bases). Germline assignment: CDR1 SGHTA and CDR2 FQGNSA. V was pared by 5 bases and J by 2 bases, with 9 bases between. The CDR3 runs 13 residues. CDR3 coding DNA: TGTGCCAGCAGCAAGGACTGGCAAGAGACCCAGTACTTC. Translating gives CASSKDWQETQYF.

The V gene is TRBV14, the J gene TRBJ1-1; D is undetermined. Trimming cost V 2 bases and J 1 base, with 8 bases left between them. There are 14 residues in the CDR3. Germline V gene sequence: CDR1 SGHDN, CDR2 FVKESK. CDR3 amino acids: CASSQFRTNTEAFF. In nucleotides, the CDR3 is TGTGCCAGCAGCCAATTTCGGACGAACACTGAAGCTTTCTTT.

This clonotype occurred a few times. The V gene is TRBV29-1, the J gene TRBJ1-5; D gene unclear. Germline V CDR1 and CDR2: SQVTM, ANQGSEA. V dropped 4 bases and J dropped 3 bases, with 13 bases sitting between them. The CDR3 is 14 residues long. DNA for the CDR3: TGCAGCGTTGCGGGAGTCGACCCCAATCAGCCCCAGCATTTT. Translating gives CSVAGVDPNQPQHF.

J is TRBJ1-3 and V is TRBV5-1; D may be TRBD1 (5 bases). This CDR3 has 17 amino acids. Germline assignment: CDR1 SGHRS and CDR2 YFSETQ. The V gene lost 4 bases and the J gene lost 0 bases, with 17 bases spanning the gap. The CDR3 sequence is CASSKYEGLNSGNTIYF. The CDR3 coding sequence is TGCGCCAGCAGCAAGTATGAGGGACTCAACTCTGGAAACACCATATATTTT.

Only a few counts were recorded for this clonotype. This chain joins TRBV7-6 and TRBJ2-7; D is perhaps TRBD2 (5 bases). CDR3 length: 15 amino acids. CDR1 SGHVS and CDR2 FNYEAQ come from the germline V gene. Between the trimmed V and J ends, which lost 1 base and 3 bases, there was a span of 13 bases. The CDR3 is CASSLVAAGGYEQYF. As DNA, the CDR3 is TGTGCCAGCAGCTTAGTTGCTGCAGGAGGCTACGAGCAGTACTTC.

This clonotype was found many times. The chain combines TRBV2 with TRBJ1-6; D gene unclear. The ends were cut back, 7 bases at V and 1 base at J, with 11 bases in the middle. Germline V gene data show CDR1 as SNHLY and CDR2 as FYNNEI. The CDR3 consists of 15 residues. CDR3 protein: CASNGLGSYNSPLHF. As DNA, the CDR3 is TGTGCCAGCAATGGGTTGGGGTCCTATAATTCACCCCTCCACTTT.

Concerning this clonotype: Given a much more abundant clone one base away, this may be a read error. V usage is TRBV18 and J usage is TRBJ1-1; 9 nucleotides align to TRBD1. From germline, CDR1 is KGHSH and CDR2 LQKENI. The CDR3 spans 16 residues. The chain's CDR3 is CASSSGTGHMNTEALF. DNA of the CDR3: TGTGCCAGCTCATCCGGGACAGGGCACATGAACACTGAAGCTTTGTTT.

A few counts support this clonotype. This chain connects TRBV2 to TRBJ2-7, with 12 bases matching TRBD1. The CDR3 runs to 15 residues. The ends lost 1 base at V and 3 bases at J; junction bases unmatched: 1. CDR1 SNHLY and CDR2 FYNNEI come from the germline V gene. CDR3 loop: CASSEGDRGHYEQYF. The CDR3 DNA sequence: TGTGCCAGCAGTGAAGGGGACAGGGGGCACTACGAGCAGTACTTC.

This clonotype showed up many times. The chain couples TRBV4-2 to TRBJ2-5; possibly TRBD1 for D (6 bases). The ends were cut back, 4 bases at V and 4 bases at J, with 16 bases in the middle. The germline V gene encodes CDR1 LGHNA and CDR2 YNFKEQ. This CDR3 contains 15 residues. The CDR3 nucleotides read TGTGCCAGCAGCCGCAGGGGCCCCGATGGAGAGACCCAGTACTTC. Amino acid sequence: CASSRRGPDGETQYF.

In this sample, this clonotype turned up a few times. The chain links TRBV4-3 to TRBJ2-1; 13 positions agree with TRBD2. Germline V gene data show CDR1 as LGHNA and CDR2 as YSLEER. The CDR3 is 14 amino acids. The V segment lost 1 base and the J segment 10 bases; nucleotides outside the gene matches: 1. The CDR3 reads CASSQVGLAGEQFF. The CDR3 DNA sequence: TGCGCCAGCAGCCAAGTGGGACTAGCGGGGGAGCAGTTCTTC.

This clonotype was detected ten times or more. V usage is TRBV21-1 and J usage is TRBJ2-7; TRBD1, the table's D call, lacks a check against the DNA. TRBV21-1 is an annotated pseudogene. This CDR3 is built from 11 residues. CDR3 region: CASSRRHEQYF. DNA of the CDR3: TGTGCCAGCAGCAGGCGCCACGAGCAGTACTTC.

Ten or more counts support this clonotype. The rearrangement joins TRBV12-3 or TRBV12-4 to TRBJ2-7; 8 positions agree with TRBD2. The CDR3 totals 16 residues. J lost 2 bases, V lost 7 bases, and 13 bases had no gene match. CDR3: CASTPPGGGGTYEQYF. CDR3 sequence (DNA): TGTGCCAGCACCCCTCCGGGCGGCGGGGGGACCTACGAGCAGTACTTC.

The genes are TRBV14 and TRBJ2-3; no clear D gene. The V gene's germline CDR1 is SGHDN and CDR2 FVKESK. Trimming stripped 0 bases from V and 4 bases from J, with 17 bases between. There are 17 residues in the CDR3. CDR3 region: CASSQDWFQDPSDTQYF. CDR3 DNA sequence: TGTGCCAGCAGCCAAGATTGGTTCCAGGATCCCTCAGATACGCAGTATTTT.

By proportion, this clonotype is medium-sized. The V and J genes are TRBV29-1 and TRBJ1-1, with a tentative D call TRBD1 (5 bases). V was trimmed by 3 bases and J by 5 bases, leaving 16 bases between them. The CDR3 totals 14 residues. CDR1 and CDR2 (germline): SQVTM, ANQGSEA. CDR3 nucleotides: TGCAGCGTTGAGAGGGGCGGAGAATGGACTGAAGCTTTCTTT. It encodes CSVERGGEWTEAFF.

This clonotype appeared a few times. This chain uses TRBV7-9 with TRBJ1-1; D is unresolved. V was trimmed by 4 bases and J by 1 base, leaving 4 bases between them. The CDR3 length is 12 residues. Germline V CDR1 and CDR2: SEHNR, FQNEAQ (reference sequence). The CDR3 region is CASSSWNTEAFF. The CDR3 bases are TGTGCCAGCAGCTCATGGAACACTGAAGCTTTCTTT.

The CDR3: CASSLKLNTEAFF. In nucleotides, the CDR3 is TGTGCCAGCAGTTTAAAACTGAACACTGAAGCTTTCTTT. The V and J genes are TRBV27 and TRBJ1-1; D not certain. The CDR3 is 13 residues long. Between the trimmed V and J ends, which lost 2 bases and 0 bases, there was a span of 4 bases. Germline V gene sequence: CDR1 MNHEY, CDR2 SMNVEV (reference sequence).

The genes are TRBV18 and TRBJ2-6; D is perhaps TRBD1 (5 bases). The CDR3 contains 18 residues. Trimming left V 3 bases short and J 4 bases short, with 19 bases between. Germline V gives CDR1 KGHSH, CDR2 LQKENI. This chain's CDR3 is CASSPGRELLFGANVLTF. The CDR3, as DNA: TGTGCCAGCTCACCCGGCAGGGAATTACTCTTCGGGGCCAACGTCCTGACTTTC.

At least ten counts were recorded for this clonotype. V gene TRBV18 combines with J gene TRBJ1-6; no clear D gene. The CDR3 extends over 17 amino acids. With 3 bases removed from V and 7 bases from J, the gap between germline ends came to 19 bases. Germline V gene sequence: CDR1 KGHSH, CDR2 LQKENI. The CDR3: CASSPLLLHGGNSPLHF. In nucleotides, the CDR3 is TGTGCCAGCTCACCGCTATTGTTACACGGAGGGAATTCACCCCTCCACTTT.